Ten or more counts support the clone carrying this T cell receptor beta chain. Its specificity is unknown. The data stem from a study of T cells in Graves' hyperthyroidism and ophthalmopathy. Study-level findings and limits: Blood also carried most thyroid clonotypes expanded above 0.001.

Researchers took RNA transcripts and amplified the TCR beta CDR3 regions from them. The HTBI primer set served for first-round RT-PCR of the TCR CDR3. One entry per CDR3 protein, called by TCRdb with MiXCR from the multiplex PCR reads. The repertoire holds 300,000 to 450,000 distinct CDR3 sequences, with roughly 14% as singletons. Enrolled ophthalmopathy patients presented with a Clinical Activity Score of at least 3, a NOSPECS grade of at least 4, and disease duration under 3 months. Pregnant or lactating patients were excluded, as were those with uncontrolled infection or other autoimmune disease. Clinical symptoms, serum thyroxine, TRAb, thyroid ultrasound and orbital computed tomography established diagnosis. CDR1 is SGHTA and CDR2 is FQGNSA in the germline V gene. Trimming shortened V by 3 bases and J by 5 bases, and 7 bases separated the two germline ends. This CDR3 is built from 13 residues.

The gene calls are TRBV7-2 and TRBJ1-4; a weak D match, TRBD1 (5 bases). The specimen was blood. The source of this sequence is a woman in her 30s with Graves' ophthalmopathy. CDR3 sequence reads: CASSFGGNEKLFF. CDR3 nucleotide sequence: TGTGCCAGCAGCTTTGGGGGGAATGAAAAACTGTTTTTT. Together with reference TRBV7-2 and TRBJ1-4, the CDR3 gives the full variable domain: GAGVSQSPSNKVTEKGKDVELRCDPISGHTALYWYRQSLGQGLEFLIYFQGNSAPDKSGLPSDRFSAERTGGSVSTLTIQRTQQEDSAVYLCASSFGGNEKLFFGSGTQLSVL.